The 12 T cell receptor beta chains listed next were all sequenced from one sample in a study of immune cell composition in non-small cell lung cancer. Generated by immunoSEQ multiplex PCR, the TCRdb table keeps only in-frame clones and is missing some. This sample carries more than 15,000 clones, 77% of them seen once, and the ten largest clones take approximately 10%. The normal lung sample lay at least 3 cm, and maximally far, from the tumour. The same specimen was also included in a second study, on CD4 T cells in lung cancer.

Sequenced material: non-adjacent lung tissue. The receptor set was obtained from a human donor with non-small cell lung cancer.

The chain has TRBV5-4 and TRBJ1-1; 7 positions agree with TRBD1. V trimming: 2 bases; J trimming: 1 base; junction bases outside the gene matches: 2. The CDR3 sequence is 14 residues long. CDR1 and CDR2 (germline): SGHNT, YYREEE (reference sequence). The CDR3 nucleotides read TGTGCCAGCAGCTTTAGGACAGGGAACACTGAAGCTTTCTTT. As protein: CASSFRTGNTEAFF.

The rearrangement uses TRBV10-3 and TRBJ1-2, with D hard to call. The CDR3 totals 15 residues. The germline V and J ends were trimmed by 3 bases and 6 bases, with 17 bases remaining between them. CDR1 is ENHRY, CDR2 SYGVKD, per germline. This CDR3 reads CAISDSGLSLDGYTF. The CDR3 DNA is TGTGCCATCAGTGATTCGGGTTTATCACTTGATGGCTACACCTTC.

Remarks on this clone: Germline and junction disagree at one end, which may indicate a read error. The same CDR3 arises from other DNA sequences in this sample as well. The rearrangement links TRBV18 to TRBJ2-7; D is uncertain. CDR1 and CDR2 from the germline V gene are KGHSH and LQKENI. The CDR3 has 13 residues. This CDR3 is CASSPGLAYEQYF. The CDR3 DNA is TGTGCCAGCTCCCCCGGCCTGGCCTATGAGCAGTACTTC.

The gene calls are TRBV5-1 and TRBJ1-2; D is unresolved. Germline-derived CDR1 and CDR2 are SGHRS and YFSETQ. The CDR3 loop spans 15 amino acids. Trimming left V 0 bases short and J 1 base short, with 10 bases between. The CDR3 loop reads CASSLAGKGNYGYTF. In DNA, the CDR3 is TGCGCCAGCAGCTTGGCGGGTAAGGGTAACTATGGCTACACCTTC.

The chain has TRBV7-7 and TRBJ2-2, with TRBD1 matching 8 bases. J gave up 6 bases and V 3 bases, and 9 bases lay outside the gene matches. From germline, CDR1 is SSHAT and CDR2 FNYEAQ (reference sequence). The CDR3 has 16 residues. The CDR3 nucleotides read TGTGCCAGCAGCTTTAACCAGGGGGCGCTTCCCGGGGAGCTGTTTTTT. Amino acid sequence: CASSFNQGALPGELFF.

The chain uses TRBV7-9 and TRBJ2-1; tentatively, D is TRBD1 or TRBD2 (5 bases each). CDR1 SEHNR and CDR2 FQNEAQ come from the germline V gene (reference sequence). V was trimmed by 1 base and J by 12 bases, leaving 13 bases between them. CDR3 size: 13 residues. The CDR3 reads CASSLEVARGQFF. The DNA for the CDR3 is TGTGCCAGCAGCTTAGAGGTAGCGAGGGGGCAGTTCTTC.

The chain joins TRBV30 to TRBJ2-3, with D perhaps assigned TRBD1 or TRBD2 (6 bases each). CDR3 length: 15 amino acids. V was trimmed by 7 bases and J by 2 bases, leaving 19 bases between them. Germline values: CDR1 GTSNPN, CDR2 SVGIG (reference sequence). CDR3 in DNA: TGTGCCTCAATTGGGGGGCCTTCCTCCACAGATACGCAGTATTTT. Its protein product is CASIGGPSSTDTQYF.

This clone came up a few times. The gene calls are TRBV11-3 and TRBJ2-2, with D perhaps matching TRBD1 (5 bases). The CDR3 has 12 residues. Trimming took 5 bases from V and 10 from J, leaving 11 bases between them. The germline V gene has CDR1 SGHNT and CDR2 YENEEA. Written as DNA, the CDR3 is TGTGCCAGCAGCGCGCAGGGTCCGGAGCTGTTTTTT. Its protein product is CASSAQGPELFF.

CDR3: CASSLAGTGLEQYF. The CDR3 DNA reads as TGCGCCAGCAGCTTGGCCGGGACAGGGCTCGAGCAGTACTTC. The V call is TRBV5-1, the J call TRBJ2-7; 9 bases are a match to TRBD1. From germline, CDR1 is SGHRS and CDR2 YFSETQ. V was clipped by 0 bases and J by 6 bases; unmatched bases: 4. The CDR3 consists of 14 residues.

V usage is TRBV7-9 and J usage is TRBJ1-5, with D maybe TRBD1 (5 bases). This CDR3 comprises 14 residues. The germline V gene encodes CDR1 SEHNR and CDR2 FQNEAQ (reference sequence). The germline V and J ends were trimmed by 1 base and 5 bases, with 9 bases remaining between them. This chain's CDR3 is CASSLGGPYQPQHF. The CDR3 DNA reads TGTGCCAGCAGCTTAGGGGGCCCATATCAGCCCCAGCATTTT. Filled out from reference TRBV7-9 and TRBJ1-5, the complete variable domain reads DTGVSQNPRHKITKRGQNVTFRCDPISEHNRLYWYRQTLGQGPEFLTYFQNEAQLEKSRLLSDRFSAERPKGSFSTLEIQRTEQGDSAMYLCASSLGGPYQPQHFGDGTRLSIL.

The V gene is TRBV5-1, the J gene TRBJ1-6, with D tentatively TRBD1 (6 bases). V was pared by 5 bases and J by 1 base, with 19 bases between. Per germline, CDR1 SGHRS and CDR2 YFSETQ. The CDR3 is 18 amino acids. CDR3 sequence reads: CASREGTGLKSYNSPLHF. CDR3 nucleotide sequence: TGCGCCAGCAGGGAGGGCACAGGGTTGAAATCCTATAATTCACCCCTCCACTTT. Complete variable domain (other parts from reference TRBV5-1 and TRBJ1-6): KAGVTQTPRYLIKTRGQQVTLSCSPISGHRSVSWYQQTPGQGLQFLFEYFSETQRNKGNFPGRFSGRQFSNSRSEMNVSTLELGDSALYLCASREGTGLKSYNSPLHFGNGTRLTVT.

The chain links TRBV28 to TRBJ1-5; D is perhaps TRBD1 (6 bases). V shed 3 bases and J shed 2 bases, with 11 bases lying between them. CDR1 MDHEN and CDR2 SYDVKM come from the germline V gene. The CDR3 loop spans 15 amino acids. In DNA, the CDR3 is TGTGCCAGCAGTTTCGTGGCAGGGGGCAATCAGCCCCAGCATTTT. This encodes CASSFVAGGNQPQHF.